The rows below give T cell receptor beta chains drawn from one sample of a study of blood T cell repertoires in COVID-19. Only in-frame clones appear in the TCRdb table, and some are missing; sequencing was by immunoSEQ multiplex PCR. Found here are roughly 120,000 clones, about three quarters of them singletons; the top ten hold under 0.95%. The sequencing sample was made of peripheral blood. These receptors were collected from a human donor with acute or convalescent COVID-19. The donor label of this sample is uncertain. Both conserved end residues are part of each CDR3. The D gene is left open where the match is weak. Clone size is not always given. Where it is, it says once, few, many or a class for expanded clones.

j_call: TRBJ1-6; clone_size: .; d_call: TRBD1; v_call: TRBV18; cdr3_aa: CASSPDRVGSPLHF; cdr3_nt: TGTGCCAGCTCACCAGACAGGGTAGGGTCACCCCTCCACTTT
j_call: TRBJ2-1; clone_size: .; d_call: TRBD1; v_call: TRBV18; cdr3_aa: CASSPGRGQYNEQFF; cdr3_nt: TGTGCCAGCTCACCAGGCAGGGGGCAATACAATGAGCAGTTCTTC
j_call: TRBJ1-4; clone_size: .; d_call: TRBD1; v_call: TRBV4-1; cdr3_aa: CASSPGQPNEKLFF; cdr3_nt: TGCGCCAGCAGCCCGGGACAGCCTAATGAAAAACTGTTTTTT
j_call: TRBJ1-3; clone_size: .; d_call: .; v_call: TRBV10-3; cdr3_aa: CAISSGPALSSGNTIYF; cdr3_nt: TGTGCCATCAGTTCAGGCCCCGCGCTGTCCTCTGGAAACACCATATATTTT
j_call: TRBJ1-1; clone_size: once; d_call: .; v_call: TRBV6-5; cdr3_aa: CASSATNRRGTEAFF; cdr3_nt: TGTGCCAGCAGCGCCACCAACAGACGGGGCACTGAAGCTTTCTTT
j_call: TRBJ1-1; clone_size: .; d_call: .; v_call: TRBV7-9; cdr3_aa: CASSLFQDTEAFF; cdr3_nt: TGTGCCAGCAGCTTATTCCAGGACACTGAAGCTTTCTTT
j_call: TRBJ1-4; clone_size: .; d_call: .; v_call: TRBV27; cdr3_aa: CASSSLDLNEKLFF; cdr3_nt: TGTGCCAGCAGTTCCCTTGACTTGAATGAAAAACTGTTTTTT
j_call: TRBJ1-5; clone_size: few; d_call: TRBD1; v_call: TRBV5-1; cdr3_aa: CASSDRPGTGNQPQHF; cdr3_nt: TGCGCCAGCAGCGACAGACCCGGGACAGGGAATCAGCCCCAGCATTTT
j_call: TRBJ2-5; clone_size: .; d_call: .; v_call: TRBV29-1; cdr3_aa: CSVAGGAETQYF; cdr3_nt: TGCAGCGTTGCGGGGGGCGCGGAGACCCAGTACTTC
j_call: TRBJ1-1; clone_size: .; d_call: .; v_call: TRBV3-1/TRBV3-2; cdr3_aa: CASSTNAVMNTEAFF; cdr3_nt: TGTGCCAGCAGCACGAACGCAGTCATGAACACTGAAGCTTTCTTT
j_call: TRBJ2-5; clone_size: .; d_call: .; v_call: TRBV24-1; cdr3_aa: CATSGQGGQETQYF; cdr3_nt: TGTGCCACCAGTGGCCAAGGAGGGCAAGAGACCCAGTACTTC
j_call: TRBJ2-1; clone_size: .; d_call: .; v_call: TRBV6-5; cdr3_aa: CASSSPRGTDEQFF; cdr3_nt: TGTGCCAGCAGTTCCCCGCGGGGCACCGATGAGCAGTTCTTC
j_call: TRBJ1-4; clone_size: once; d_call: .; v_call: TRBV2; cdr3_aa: CASSERGREKLFF; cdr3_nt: TGTGCCAGCAGTGAAAGGGGTAGGGAAAAACTGTTTTTT
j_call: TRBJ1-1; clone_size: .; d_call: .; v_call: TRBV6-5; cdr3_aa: CASSRGMNTEAFF; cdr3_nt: TGTGCCAGCAGCCGGGGGATGAACACTGAAGCTTTCTTT
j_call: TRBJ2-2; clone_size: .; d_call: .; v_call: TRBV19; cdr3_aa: CASSISRVNNGELFF; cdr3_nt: TGTGCCAGTAGTATATCCAGGGTGAATAACGGGGAGCTGTTTTTT
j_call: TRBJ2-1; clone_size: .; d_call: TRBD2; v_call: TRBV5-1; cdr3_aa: CASSPLAGSYNEQFF; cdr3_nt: TGCGCCAGCAGCCCTCTAGCGGGGTCCTACAATGAGCAGTTCTTC
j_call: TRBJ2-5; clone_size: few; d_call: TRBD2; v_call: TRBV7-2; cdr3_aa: CASSLGGGAETQYF; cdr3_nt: TGTGCCAGCAGCTTAGGCGGGGGGGCGGAGACCCAGTACTTC
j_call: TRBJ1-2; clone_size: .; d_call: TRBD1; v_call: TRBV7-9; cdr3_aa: CASSPRTGSNYGYTF; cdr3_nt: TGTGCCAGCAGCCCCCGGACAGGATCTAACTATGGCTACACCTTC
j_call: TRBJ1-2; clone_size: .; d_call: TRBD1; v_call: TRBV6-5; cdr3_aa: CASRTTGVTNYGYTF; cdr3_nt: TGTGCCAGCAGAACCACAGGGGTGACTAACTATGGCTACACCTTC
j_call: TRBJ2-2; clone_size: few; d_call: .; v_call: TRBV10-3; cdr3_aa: CAISESRINTGELFF; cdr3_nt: TGTGCCATCAGTGAGTCGAGGATAAACACCGGGGAGCTGTTTTTT
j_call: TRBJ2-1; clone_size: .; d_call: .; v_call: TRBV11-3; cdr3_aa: CASSLTNPDNEQFF; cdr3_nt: TGTGCCAGCAGCCTTACTAATCCAGACAATGAGCAGTTCTTC
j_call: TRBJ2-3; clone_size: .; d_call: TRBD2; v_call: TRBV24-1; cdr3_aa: CATSDFGLAGAGTQYF; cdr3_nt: TGTGCCACCAGTGATTTTGGACTAGCGGGGGCCGGTACGCAGTATTTT
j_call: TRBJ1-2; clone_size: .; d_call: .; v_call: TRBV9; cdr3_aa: CASSGYRVSGYGYTF; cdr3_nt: TGTGCCAGCAGCGGCTACAGGGTATCAGGCTATGGCTACACCTTC
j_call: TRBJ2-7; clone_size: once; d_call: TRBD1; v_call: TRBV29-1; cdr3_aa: CSVVKGQGSYEQYF; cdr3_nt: TGCAGCGTTGTCAAGGGACAGGGGTCCTACGAGCAGTACTTC
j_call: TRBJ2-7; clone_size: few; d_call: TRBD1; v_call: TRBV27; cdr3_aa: CASSLSPRTGHYEQYF; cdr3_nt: TGTGCCAGCAGTTTATCTCCCCGGACAGGGCACTACGAGCAGTACTTC
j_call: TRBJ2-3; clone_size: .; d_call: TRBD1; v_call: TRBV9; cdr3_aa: CASSKGQGAPNTQYF; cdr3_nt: TGTGCCAGCAGCAAGGGACAGGGGGCGCCTAATACGCAGTATTTT
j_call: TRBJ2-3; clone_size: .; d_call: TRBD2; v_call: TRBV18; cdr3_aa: CASSSTSGAQDTQYF; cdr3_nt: TGTGCCAGCTCGTCGACTAGCGGCGCCCAGGATACGCAGTATTTT
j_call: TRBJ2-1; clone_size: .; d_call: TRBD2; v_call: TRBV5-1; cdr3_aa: CASSFEGLGLYEQFF; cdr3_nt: TGCGCCAGCAGCTTTGAGGGACTAGGCCTCTATGAGCAGTTCTTC
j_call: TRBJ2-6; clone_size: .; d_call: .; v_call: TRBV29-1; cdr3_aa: CSVSNGGSGANVLTF; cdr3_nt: TGCAGCGTATCTAACGGTGGCTCTGGGGCCAACGTCCTGACTTTC
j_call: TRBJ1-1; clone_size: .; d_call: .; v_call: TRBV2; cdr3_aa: CASVYRLTEAFF; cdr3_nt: TGTGCCAGCGTTTACAGGCTCACTGAAGCTTTCTTT
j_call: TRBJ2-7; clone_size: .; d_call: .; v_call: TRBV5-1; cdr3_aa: CASSLKPHEQYF; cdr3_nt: TGCGCCAGCAGCTTAAAGCCCCACGAGCAGTACTTC
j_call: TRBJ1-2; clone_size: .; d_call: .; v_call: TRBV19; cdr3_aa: CASSSARTFKGDGYTF; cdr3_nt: TGTGCCAGTAGTTCCGCTCGGACGTTTAAAGGGGATGGCTACACCTTC
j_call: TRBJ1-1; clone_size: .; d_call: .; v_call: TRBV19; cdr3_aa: CASSLGGRGTEAFF; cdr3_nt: TGTGCCAGTAGTCTCGGGGGTAGAGGGACTGAAGCTTTCTTT